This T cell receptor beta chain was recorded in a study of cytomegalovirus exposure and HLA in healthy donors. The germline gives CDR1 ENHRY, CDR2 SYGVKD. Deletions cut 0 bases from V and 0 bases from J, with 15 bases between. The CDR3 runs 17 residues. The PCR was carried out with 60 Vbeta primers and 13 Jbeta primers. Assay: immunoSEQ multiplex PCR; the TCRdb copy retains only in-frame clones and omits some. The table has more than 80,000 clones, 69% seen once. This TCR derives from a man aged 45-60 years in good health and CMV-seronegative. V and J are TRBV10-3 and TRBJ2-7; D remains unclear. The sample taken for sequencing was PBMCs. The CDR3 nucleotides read TGTGCCATCAGTGAGTCCTTAGTGGGCCTTCACTCCTACGAGCAGTACTTC. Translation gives CAISESLVGLHSYEQYF.